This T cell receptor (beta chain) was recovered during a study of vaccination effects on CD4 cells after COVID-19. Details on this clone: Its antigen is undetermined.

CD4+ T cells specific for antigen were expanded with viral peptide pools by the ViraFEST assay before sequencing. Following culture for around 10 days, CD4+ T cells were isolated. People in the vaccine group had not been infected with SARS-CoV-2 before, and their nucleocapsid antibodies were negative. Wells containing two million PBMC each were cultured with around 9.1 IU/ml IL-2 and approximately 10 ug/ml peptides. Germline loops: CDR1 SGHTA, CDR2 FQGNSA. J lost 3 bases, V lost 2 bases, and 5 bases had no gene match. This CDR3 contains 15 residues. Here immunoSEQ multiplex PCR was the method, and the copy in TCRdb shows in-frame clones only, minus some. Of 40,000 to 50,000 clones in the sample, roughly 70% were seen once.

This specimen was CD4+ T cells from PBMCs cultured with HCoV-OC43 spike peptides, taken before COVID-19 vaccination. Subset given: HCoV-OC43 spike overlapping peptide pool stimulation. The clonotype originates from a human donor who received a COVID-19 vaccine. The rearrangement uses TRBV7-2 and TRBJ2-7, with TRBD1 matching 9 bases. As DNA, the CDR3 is TGTGCCAGCAGCTTATCCACGGGACAGGGCTACGAGCAGTACTTC. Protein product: CASSLSTGQGYEQYF.